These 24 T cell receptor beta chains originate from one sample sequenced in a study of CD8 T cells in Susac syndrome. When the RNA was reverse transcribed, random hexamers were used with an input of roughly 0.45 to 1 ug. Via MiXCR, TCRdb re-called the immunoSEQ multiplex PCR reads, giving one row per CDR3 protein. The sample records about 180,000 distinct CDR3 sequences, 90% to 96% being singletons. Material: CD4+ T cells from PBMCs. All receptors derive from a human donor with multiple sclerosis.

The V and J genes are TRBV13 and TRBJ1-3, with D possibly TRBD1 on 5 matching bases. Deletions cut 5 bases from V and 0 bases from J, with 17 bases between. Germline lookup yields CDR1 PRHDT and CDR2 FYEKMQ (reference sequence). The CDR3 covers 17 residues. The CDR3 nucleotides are TGTGCCAGCAGCCCCAGGATGGGACGTGCCTCTGGAAACACCATATATTTT. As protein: CASSPRMGRASGNTIYF.

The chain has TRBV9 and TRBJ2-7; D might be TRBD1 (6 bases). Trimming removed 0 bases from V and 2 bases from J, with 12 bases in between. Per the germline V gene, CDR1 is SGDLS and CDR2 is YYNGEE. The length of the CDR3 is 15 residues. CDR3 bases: TGTGCCAGCAGCGTAGGGTCAGGGGCCACCTACGAGCAGTACTTC. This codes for CASSVGSGATYEQYF.

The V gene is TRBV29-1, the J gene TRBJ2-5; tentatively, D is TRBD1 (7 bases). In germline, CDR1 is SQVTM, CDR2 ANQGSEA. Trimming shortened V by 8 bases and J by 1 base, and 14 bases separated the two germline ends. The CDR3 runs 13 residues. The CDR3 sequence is CSLRRGLQETQYF. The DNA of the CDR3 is TGCAGCTTGAGGAGGGGGCTCCAAGAGACCCAGTACTTC.

DNA of the CDR3: TGTGCCAGCAGTTACCGCTCTGGCTACACCTTC. Residues: CASSYRSGYTF. J is TRBJ1-2 and V is TRBV6-2 or TRBV6-3, with D unresolved. The CDR3 is made up of 11 amino acids. Germline V gene lookup returns CDR1 MNHEY and CDR2 SVGEGT. Trimming removed 2 bases at V and 7 bases at J, with 5 bases between.

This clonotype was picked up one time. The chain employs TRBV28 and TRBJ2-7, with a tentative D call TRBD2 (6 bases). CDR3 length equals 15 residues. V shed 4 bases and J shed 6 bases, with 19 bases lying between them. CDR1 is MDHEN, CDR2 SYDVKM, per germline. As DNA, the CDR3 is TGTGCCAGCAGTTCCCCCCCAGGACTAACGGGCGAGCAGTACTTC. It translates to CASSSPPGLTGEQYF.

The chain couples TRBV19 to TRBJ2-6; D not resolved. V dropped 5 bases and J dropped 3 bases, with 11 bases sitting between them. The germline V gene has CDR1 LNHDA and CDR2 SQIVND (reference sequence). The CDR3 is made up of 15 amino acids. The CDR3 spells CASSAPRLGANVLTF. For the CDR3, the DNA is TGTGCCAGTAGTGCTCCTCGGCTTGGGGCCAACGTCCTGACTTTC.

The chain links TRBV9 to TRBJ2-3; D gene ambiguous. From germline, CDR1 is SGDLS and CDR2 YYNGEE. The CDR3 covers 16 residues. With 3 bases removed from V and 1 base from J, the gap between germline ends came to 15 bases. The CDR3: CASSAADPRGTDTQYF. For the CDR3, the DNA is TGTGCCAGCAGCGCCGCGGATCCCCGAGGCACAGATACGCAGTATTTT.

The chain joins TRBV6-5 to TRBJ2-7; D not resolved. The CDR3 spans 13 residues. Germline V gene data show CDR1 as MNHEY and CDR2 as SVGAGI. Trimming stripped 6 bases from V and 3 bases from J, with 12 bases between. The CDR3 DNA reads TGTGCCAGCAGAGGAGCAGGATTCTACGAGCAGTACTTC. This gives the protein CASRGAGFYEQYF.

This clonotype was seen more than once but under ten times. CDR3 bases: TGTGCCAGCAGCCCCCGGGGGGAAGAGACCCAGTACTTC. Translation: CASSPRGEETQYF. The V gene is TRBV7-9, the J gene TRBJ2-5; 7 positions match TRBD2. The CDR3 sequence is 13 residues long. The V gene end was trimmed by 5 bases and the J gene end by 3 bases; junction bases not matched to a gene: 3. Germline assignment: CDR1 SEHNR and CDR2 FQNEAQ (reference sequence).

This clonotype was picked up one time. CDR3: CSGASSNTGELFF. The CDR3 DNA sequence: TGCAGCGGAGCTTCCTCGAACACCGGGGAGCTGTTTTTT. The J gene is TRBJ2-2, the V gene TRBV29-1; D is undetermined. This CDR3 has 13 amino acids. Trimming took 7 bases from V and 0 from J, leaving 9 bases between them. Germline CDR1 reads SQVTM; CDR2 reads ANQGSEA.

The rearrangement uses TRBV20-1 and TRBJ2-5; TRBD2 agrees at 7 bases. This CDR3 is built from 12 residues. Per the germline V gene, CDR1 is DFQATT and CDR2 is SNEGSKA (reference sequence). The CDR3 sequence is CGVASGQETQYF. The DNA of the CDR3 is TGCGGTGTTGCTAGCGGCCAAGAGACCCAGTACTTC.

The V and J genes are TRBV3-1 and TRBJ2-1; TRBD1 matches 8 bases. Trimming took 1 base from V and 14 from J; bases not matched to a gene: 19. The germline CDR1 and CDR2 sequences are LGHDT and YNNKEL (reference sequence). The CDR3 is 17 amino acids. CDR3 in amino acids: CASSQGKNRGFLGNKFF. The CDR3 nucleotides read TGTGCCAGCAGCCAAGGAAAAAACAGGGGGTTCCTCGGCAACAAGTTCTTC.

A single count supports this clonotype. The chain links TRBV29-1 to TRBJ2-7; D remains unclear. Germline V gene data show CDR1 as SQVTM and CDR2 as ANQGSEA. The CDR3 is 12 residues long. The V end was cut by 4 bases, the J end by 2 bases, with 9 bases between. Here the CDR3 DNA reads TGCAGCGTTGTAAAAGCCGCCTACGAGCAGTACTTC. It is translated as CSVVKAAYEQYF.

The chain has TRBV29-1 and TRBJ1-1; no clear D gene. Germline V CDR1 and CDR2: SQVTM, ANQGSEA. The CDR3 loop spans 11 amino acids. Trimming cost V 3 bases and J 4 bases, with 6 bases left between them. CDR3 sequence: CSVETSTEAFF. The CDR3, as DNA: TGCAGCGTTGAGACCAGCACTGAAGCTTTCTTT.

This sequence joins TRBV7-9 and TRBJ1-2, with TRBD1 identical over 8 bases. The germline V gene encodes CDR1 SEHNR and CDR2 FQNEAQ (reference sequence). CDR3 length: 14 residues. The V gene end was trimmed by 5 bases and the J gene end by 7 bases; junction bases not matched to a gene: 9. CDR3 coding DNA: TGTGCCAGCAGCACCGGACAGGGTATATCTGGCTACACCTTC. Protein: CASSTGQGISGYTF.

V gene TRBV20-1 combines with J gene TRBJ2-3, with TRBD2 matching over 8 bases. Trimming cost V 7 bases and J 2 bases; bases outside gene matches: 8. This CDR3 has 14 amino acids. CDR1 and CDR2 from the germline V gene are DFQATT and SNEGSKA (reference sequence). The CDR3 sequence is CSGSGGLSTDTQYF. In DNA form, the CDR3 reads TGCAGTGGCAGCGGGGGCCTATCCACAGATACGCAGTATTTT.

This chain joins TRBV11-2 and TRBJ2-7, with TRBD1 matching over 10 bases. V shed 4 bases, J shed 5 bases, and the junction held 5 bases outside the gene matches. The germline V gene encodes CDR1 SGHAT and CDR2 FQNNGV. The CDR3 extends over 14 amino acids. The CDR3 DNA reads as TGTGCCAGCAGCTCTCCGGGACAGGGGAACGAGCAGTACTTC. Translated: CASSSPGQGNEQYF.

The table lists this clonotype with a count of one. For the CDR3, the DNA is TGCAGTGCGGATGGATACAATGAGCAGTTCTTC. Its translation: CSADGYNEQFF. The chain carries TRBV20-1 and TRBJ2-1, with no clear D. Trimming took 6 bases from V and 4 from J, leaving 7 bases between them. The CDR3 extends over 11 amino acids. Germline V CDR1 and CDR2: DFQATT, SNEGSKA (reference sequence).

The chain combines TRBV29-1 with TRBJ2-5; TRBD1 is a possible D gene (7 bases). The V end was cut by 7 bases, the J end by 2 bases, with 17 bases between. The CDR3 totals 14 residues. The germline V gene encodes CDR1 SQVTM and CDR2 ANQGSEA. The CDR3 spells CSAAGGKVQETQYF. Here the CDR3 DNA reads TGCAGCGCTGCAGGGGGGAAGGTACAAGAGACCCAGTACTTC.

Here the CDR3 reads CASRRNRADTQYF. The CDR3 region has the DNA TGTGCCAGCAGGCGAAACCGGGCAGATACGCAGTATTTT. V and J are TRBV6-5 and TRBJ2-3; the D is unclear. This CDR3 contains 13 residues. Germline CDR1 is MNHEY and CDR2 is SVGAGI. V shed 6 bases and J shed 4 bases, with 11 bases lying between them.

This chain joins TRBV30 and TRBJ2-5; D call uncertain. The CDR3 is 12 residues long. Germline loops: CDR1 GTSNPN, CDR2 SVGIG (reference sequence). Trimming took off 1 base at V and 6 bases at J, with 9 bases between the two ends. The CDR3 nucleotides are TGTGCCTGGAGTGCTGGCCTACAGACCCAGTACTTC. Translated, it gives CAWSAGLQTQYF.

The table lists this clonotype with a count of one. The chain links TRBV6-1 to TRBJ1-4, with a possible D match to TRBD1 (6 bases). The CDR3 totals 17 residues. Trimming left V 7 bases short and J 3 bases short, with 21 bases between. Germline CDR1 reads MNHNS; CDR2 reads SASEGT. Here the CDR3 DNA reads TGTGCCAGCACCGAATGGCAGGGGCCAAAGTCTAATGAAAAACTGTTTTTT. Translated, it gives CASTEWQGPKSNEKLFF.

The CDR3 DNA sequence: TGTGCCAGCTCACCAACTCCCGGAGCGCGGGGGGGCCACAATGAGCAGTTCTTC. This translates into CASSPTPGARGGHNEQFF. This chain joins TRBV18 and TRBJ2-1, with 9 nucleotides matching TRBD2. This CDR3 has 18 amino acids. V was clipped by 2 bases and J by 5 bases; unmatched bases: 13. Germline V gene sequence: CDR1 KGHSH, CDR2 LQKENI.

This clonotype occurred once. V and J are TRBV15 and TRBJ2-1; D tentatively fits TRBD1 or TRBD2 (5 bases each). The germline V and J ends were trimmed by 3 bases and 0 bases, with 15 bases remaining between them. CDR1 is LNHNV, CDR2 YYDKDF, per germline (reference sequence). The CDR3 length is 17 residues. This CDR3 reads CATSRGEGVSSYNEQFF. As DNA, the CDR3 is TGTGCCACCAGCAGGGGGGAAGGGGTAAGCTCCTACAATGAGCAGTTCTTC. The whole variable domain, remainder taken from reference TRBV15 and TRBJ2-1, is DAMVIQNPRYQVTQFGKPVTLSCSQTLNHNVMYWYQQKSSQAPKLLFHYYDKDFNNEADTPDNFQSRRPNTSFCFLDIRSPGLGDTAMYLCATSRGEGVSSYNEQFFGPGTRLTVL.